The sequence of this TCR beta chain was determined in a study of technical replicates of blood from a few donors. The protocol was immunoSEQ multiplex PCR, while the TCRdb copy is restricted to in-frame clones and leaves out a portion. Of 95,000 to 100,000 clones in the sample, roughly 95% are singletons; the top ten hold 0.2% to 0.25%. Sequenced input: T cells isolated from PBMCs. This TCR came from a human donor in good health.

The CDR3 loop reads CASSDVPGGGYGYTF. As DNA, the CDR3 is TGTGCCAGCAGTGATGTCCCAGGGGGAGGCTATGGCTACACCTTC. The rearrangement joins TRBV25-1 to TRBJ1-2, with 7 bases identical to TRBD1. This CDR3 region has 15 residues. V gave up 3 bases and J gave up 4 bases; unmatched junction bases: 8. Germline-derived CDR1 and CDR2 are MGHDK and SYGVNS.